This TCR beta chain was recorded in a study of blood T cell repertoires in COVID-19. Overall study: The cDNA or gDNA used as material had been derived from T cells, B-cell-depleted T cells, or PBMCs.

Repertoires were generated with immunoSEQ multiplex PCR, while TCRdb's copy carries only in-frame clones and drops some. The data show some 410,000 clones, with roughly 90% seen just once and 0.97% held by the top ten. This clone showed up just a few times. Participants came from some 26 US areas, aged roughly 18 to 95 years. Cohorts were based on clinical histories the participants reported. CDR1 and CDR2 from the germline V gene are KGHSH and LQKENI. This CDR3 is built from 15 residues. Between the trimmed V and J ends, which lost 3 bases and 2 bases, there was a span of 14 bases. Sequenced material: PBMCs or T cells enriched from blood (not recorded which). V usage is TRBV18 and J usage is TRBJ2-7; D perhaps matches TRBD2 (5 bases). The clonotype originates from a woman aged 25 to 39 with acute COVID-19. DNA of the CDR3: TGTGCCAGCTCACCGAGGGAAACGGTCACCTACGAGCAGTACTTC. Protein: CASSPRETVTYEQYF.